A single TCR beta chain is shown here with its context. The data were taken from a study of OX40 agonist ivuxolimab in advanced cancers. About the research overall: The group had a mean age of about 60 years, ranged from roughly 23 to 90, and was around 82% male.

The data were produced by immunoSEQ multiplex PCR, yet TCRdb's version contains in-frame clones alone and is incomplete. The sample consists of fewer than 110,000 clones, 80% to 95% of them appearing once. The CDR3 covers 17 residues. Germline CDR1 is SGHVS and CDR2 is FNYEAQ. Trimming took off 7 bases at V and 4 bases at J, with 20 bases between the two ends. This rearrangement joins TRBV7-6 to TRBJ2-6; D is tentatively TRBD1 or TRBD2 (5 bases each). The sequence derives from an adult with an advanced solid tumor such as melanoma, head and neck, liver or kidney cancer. The input for sequencing was CD4+ or CD8+ T cells sorted from blood, taken in a trial of the OX40 agonist ivuxolimab. Here the CDR3 reads CASTNFMAGAGANVLTF. CDR3 in DNA: TGTGCCAGCACTAACTTTATGGCCGGGGCCGGGGCCAACGTCCTGACTTTC.